Following are 13 T cell receptor beta chains from one sample sequenced in a study of human T cells and chemical hapten exposure. Unfractionated whole blood served as the source for total RNA extraction. Unique molecular identifiers were linked by the library to individual cDNA molecules. TCRdb used MiXCR to reprocess the reads, holding one entry per CDR3 protein. The sample includes about 120,000 distinct CDR3 sequences, over 7.5% of them seen just once. The specimen was whole blood. These receptors were obtained from a human donor in good health. Some clones in this sample may be carry-over from other donors' samples.

This clonotype has at least ten counts. This chain joins TRBV15 and TRBJ1-1, with no clear D. The CDR3 has 14 amino acids. CDR1 LNHNV and CDR2 YYDKDF come from the germline V gene (reference sequence). V dropped 3 bases and J dropped 1 base, with 9 bases sitting between them. Written as DNA, the CDR3 is TGTGCCACCAGCAGCCTCTATTGGAACACTGAAGCTTTCTTT. Protein: CATSSLYWNTEAFF.

This clonotype was detected a few times. The V call is TRBV12-3 or TRBV12-4, the J call TRBJ1-6, with a possible D match to TRBD1 (5 bases). V was cut by 1 base and J by 6 bases, with 7 bases left in between. The CDR3 totals 14 residues. CDR3 sequence (DNA): TGTGCCAGCAGTTTAGGCGGGGCTAATTCACCCCTCCACTTT. It encodes CASSLGGANSPLHF.

The chain employs TRBV7-8 and TRBJ2-1; TRBD2 agrees at 8 bases. CDR3 size: 17 residues. Germline assignment: CDR1 SGHVS and CDR2 FQNEAQ. Trimming removed 6 bases from V and 8 bases from J; junction bases left unmatched: 18. In nucleotides, the CDR3 is TGTGCCAGCAGTTTATCCCGGGAGGGGGGGCTTAAGGATGAGCAGTTCTTC. This codes for CASSLSREGGLKDEQFF.

This clonotype was counted only a few times. The chain combines TRBV24-1 with TRBJ2-3; D possibly corresponds to TRBD1 (5 bases). Germline V gene data show CDR1 as KGHDR and CDR2 as SFDVKD. Trimming removed 5 bases at V and 2 bases at J, with 7 bases between. CDR3 size: 13 residues. CDR3 sequence (DNA): TGTGCCACCAGTGGGGGCTCCACAGATACGCAGTATTTT. Its protein product is CATSGGSTDTQYF.

The table lists this clonotype with many counts. The chain joins TRBV4-3 to TRBJ2-1; D gene uncertain. Germline assignment: CDR1 LGHNA and CDR2 YSLEER. The CDR3 extends over 16 amino acids. Deletions cut 1 base from V and 1 base from J, with 11 bases between. The CDR3 DNA follows: TGCGCCAGCAGCCAAGCCCATGGCCCATCCTACAATGAGCAGTTCTTC. This codes for CASSQAHGPSYNEQFF.

This clonotype was seen repeatedly, ten times or more. The chain links TRBV9 to TRBJ2-3, with 8 bases matching TRBD1. The CDR3 loop spans 15 amino acids. Germline trimming cut 2 bases from V and 0 bases from J; bases unmatched to any gene: 2. In germline, CDR1 is SGDLS, CDR2 YYNGEE. CDR3 sequence reads: CASSVQGASTDTQYF. The DNA for the CDR3 is TGTGCCAGCAGCGTGCAGGGGGCGAGCACAGATACGCAGTATTTT.

This clonotype has a count of ten or more. The chain joins TRBV3-1 to TRBJ2-7; TRBD2 matches 14 bases. Germline V lookup: CDR1 LGHDT, CDR2 YNNKEL (reference sequence). V shed 3 bases, J shed 2 bases, and the junction held 0 bases outside the gene matches. This CDR3 spans 15 amino acids. The CDR3 region is CASSQTSGRAYEQYF. The CDR3 DNA is TGTGCCAGCAGCCAGACTAGCGGGAGGGCCTACGAGCAGTACTTC.

This clonotype has ten or more counts. The chain recombines TRBV12-3 or TRBV12-4 with TRBJ1-2, with D perhaps TRBD1 (5 bases). The CDR3 sequence is 15 residues long. V lost 10 bases, J lost 3 bases, and 21 bases lay in between. The CDR3 nucleotides are TGTGCCACCCTCCGGAAAGGGGCCCCTTACTATGGCTACACCTTC. Translation: CATLRKGAPYYGYTF.

The rearrangement uses TRBV10-3 and TRBJ1-1; D may be TRBD1 (6 bases). V gave up 7 bases and J gave up 2 bases, with 14 bases separating them. The CDR3 spans 14 residues. Germline CDR1 ENHRY, CDR2 SYGVKD. The CDR3 reads CAIKTDRTNTEAFF. CDR3 bases: TGTGCCATCAAGACTGACAGGACTAACACTGAAGCTTTCTTT.

This clonotype was counted at least ten times. The chain links TRBV4-1 to TRBJ1-5; D unresolved. Between the trimmed V and J ends, which lost 2 bases and 2 bases, there was a span of 16 bases. Looked up from germline, CDR1 is MGHRA and CDR2 is YSYEKL. The CDR3 loop spans 17 amino acids. CDR3 nucleotide sequence: TGCGCCAGCAGCCAACTAGTACAGCTTCAAGGCAATCAGCCCCAGCATTTT. Translated, it gives CASSQLVQLQGNQPQHF.

The chain combines TRBV3-1 with TRBJ2-7; D gene uncertain. The ends were cut back, 3 bases at V and 2 bases at J, with 8 bases in the middle. Per germline, CDR1 LGHDT and CDR2 YNNKEL (reference sequence). CDR3 length equals 13 residues. The CDR3: CASSHPLTYEQYF. In DNA, the CDR3 is TGTGCCAGCAGCCATCCCTTAACCTACGAGCAGTACTTC.

This clonotype was found a few times. DNA for the CDR3: TGTGCCAGCAGCTCCCACTTCACAGATACGCAGTATTTT. This encodes CASSSHFTDTQYF. The genes are TRBV7-3 and TRBJ2-3; D is uncertain. The V and J ends lost 4 bases and 2 bases respectively, with 7 bases between them. Germline CDR1 is SGHTA and CDR2 is FQGTGA. The CDR3 totals 13 residues.

This clonotype was detected ten times or more. V usage is TRBV5-1 and J usage is TRBJ1-1; weak D call: TRBD1 (6 bases). The CDR3 runs 16 residues. The V and J ends lost 4 bases and 5 bases respectively, with 21 bases between them. The V gene's germline CDR1 is SGHRS and CDR2 YFSETQ. CDR3 residues: CASSPGIGRRGTEAFF. CDR3 sequence (DNA): TGCGCCAGCAGCCCTGGCATCGGACGGAGGGGGACTGAAGCTTTCTTT.